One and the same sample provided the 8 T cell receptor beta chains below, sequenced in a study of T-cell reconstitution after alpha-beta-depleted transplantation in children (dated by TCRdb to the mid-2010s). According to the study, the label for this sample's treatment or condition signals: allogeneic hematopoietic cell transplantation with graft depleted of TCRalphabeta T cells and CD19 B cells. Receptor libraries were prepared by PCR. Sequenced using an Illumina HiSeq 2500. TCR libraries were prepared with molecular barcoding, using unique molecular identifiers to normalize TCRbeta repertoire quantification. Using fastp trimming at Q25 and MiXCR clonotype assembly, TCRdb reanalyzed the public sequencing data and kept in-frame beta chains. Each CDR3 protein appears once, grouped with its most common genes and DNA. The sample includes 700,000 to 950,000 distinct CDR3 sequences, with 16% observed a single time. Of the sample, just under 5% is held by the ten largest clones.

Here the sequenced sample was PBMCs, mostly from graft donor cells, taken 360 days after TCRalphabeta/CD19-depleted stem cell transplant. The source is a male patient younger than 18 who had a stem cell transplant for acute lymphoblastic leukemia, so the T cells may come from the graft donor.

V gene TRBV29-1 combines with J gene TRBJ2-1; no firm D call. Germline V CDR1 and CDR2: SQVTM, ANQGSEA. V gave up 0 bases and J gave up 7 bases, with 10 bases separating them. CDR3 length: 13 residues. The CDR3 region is CSVEDGRKNEQFF. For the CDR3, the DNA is TGCAGCGTTGAAGATGGCAGGAAAAATGAGCAGTTCTTC.

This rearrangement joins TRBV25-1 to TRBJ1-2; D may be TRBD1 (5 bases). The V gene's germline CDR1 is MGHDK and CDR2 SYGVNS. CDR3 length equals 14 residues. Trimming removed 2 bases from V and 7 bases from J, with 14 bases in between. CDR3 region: CASSEQGSLFGYTF. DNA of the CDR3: TGTGCCAGCAGTGAACAGGGATCCCTTTTTGGCTACACCTTC.

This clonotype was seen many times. CDR3 in DNA: TGTGCCAGCAGCTTAATAGCGGGAAGTCAGGCCTACGAGCAGTACTTC. Translated: CASSLIAGSQAYEQYF. This rearrangement joins TRBV7-6 to TRBJ2-7; TRBD2 aligns across 8 bases. The CDR3 sequence is 16 residues long. Trimming at V came to 2 bases and at J to 2 bases, leaving 8 bases not matched to a gene. From germline, CDR1 is SGHVS and CDR2 FNYEAQ.

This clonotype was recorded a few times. CDR3 in DNA: TGTGCCAGCGCACAATTCAGGGACATGGTTTACGAGCAGTACTTC. Its translation: CASAQFRDMVYEQYF. The chain recombines TRBV2 with TRBJ2-7; D possibly corresponds to TRBD1 (6 bases). The CDR3 has 15 residues. Germline V gene lookup returns CDR1 SNHLY and CDR2 FYNNEI. The V gene lost 8 bases and the J gene lost 4 bases, with 21 bases spanning the gap.

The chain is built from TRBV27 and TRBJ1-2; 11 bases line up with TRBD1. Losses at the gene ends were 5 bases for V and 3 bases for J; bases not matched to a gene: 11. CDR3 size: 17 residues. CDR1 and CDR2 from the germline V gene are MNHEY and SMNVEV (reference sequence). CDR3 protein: CASSRGQGARRDYGYTF. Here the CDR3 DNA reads TGTGCCAGCAGTAGAGGACAGGGGGCAAGGAGGGACTATGGCTACACCTTC.

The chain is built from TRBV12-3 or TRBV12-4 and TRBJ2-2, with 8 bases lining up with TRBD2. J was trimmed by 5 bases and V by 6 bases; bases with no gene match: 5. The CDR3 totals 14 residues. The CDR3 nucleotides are TGTGCCAGCAGACCTAGCGGGTTAACCGGGGAGCTGTTTTTT. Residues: CASRPSGLTGELFF.

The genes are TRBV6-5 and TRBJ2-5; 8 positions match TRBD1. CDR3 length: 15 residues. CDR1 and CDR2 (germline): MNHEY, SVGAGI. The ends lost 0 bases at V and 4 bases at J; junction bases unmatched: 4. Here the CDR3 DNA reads TGTGCCAGCAGTTACTCGACAGGGGTCGTAGAGACCCAGTACTTC. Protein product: CASSYSTGVVETQYF.

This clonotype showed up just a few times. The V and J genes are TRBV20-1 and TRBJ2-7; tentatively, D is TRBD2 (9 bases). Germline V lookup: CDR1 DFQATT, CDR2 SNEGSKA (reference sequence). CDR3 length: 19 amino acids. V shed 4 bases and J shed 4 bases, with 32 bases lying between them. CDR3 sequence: CSAKFKGLAKRQGFYEQYF. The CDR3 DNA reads TGCAGTGCTAAGTTTAAGGGACTAGCTAAACGACAGGGGTTTTACGAGCAGTACTTC.